The rows below give T cell receptor beta chains drawn from one sample of a study of preoperative IRX-2 immunotherapy in early breast cancer. The assay was immunoSEQ multiplex PCR, and TCRdb's table has in-frame clones only and misses some. The sample has 35,000 to 55,000 clones; around 96% are singletons. This sample comprised tumor tissue, obtained after IRX-2 immunotherapy. These receptors were collected from a human donor with breast cancer. The CDR3 runs from the conserved cysteine through the conserved F or W.

V gene: TRBV23-1
J gene: TRBJ2-3
CDR3 protein: CASSPRGSGRLLNTQYF

V gene: TRBV2
J gene: TRBJ2-7
CDR3 protein: CATRLAPNEQYF

V gene: TRBV19
J gene: TRBJ2-2
CDR3 protein: CASRGSGDTGELFF

V gene: TRBV7-9
J gene: TRBJ2-7
CDR3 protein: CASSLFGTQKYEQYF

V gene: TRBV10-3
J gene: TRBJ1-5
CDR3 protein: CASREGTGNQPQHF

V gene: TRBV19
J gene: TRBJ1-4
CDR3 protein: CASSRRDYNEKLFF

V gene: TRBV6-6
J gene: TRBJ2-1
CDR3 protein: CASRTPPSYNEQFF

V gene: TRBV11-3
J gene: TRBJ2-6
CDR3 protein: CASSPSGTGGAGANVLTF

V gene: TRBV6-5
J gene: TRBJ1-2
CDR3 protein: CASSSGGSDYGYTF

V gene: TRBV27
J gene: TRBJ2-2
CDR3 protein: CASRDRDSYFFGELFF

V gene: TRBV29-1
J gene: TRBJ1-1
CDR3 protein: CSVEGHTNTEAFF

V gene: TRBV21-1
J gene: TRBJ2-1
CDR3 protein: CASHTRERYNEQFF

V gene: TRBV27
J gene: TRBJ2-5
CDR3 protein: CASSLFGGTVETQYF

V gene: TRBV27
J gene: TRBJ2-1
CDR3 protein: CASSLGGGIPWGEQFF

V gene: TRBV4-1
J gene: TRBJ2-7
CDR3 protein: CASSQGIRSYEQYF

V gene: TRBV25-1
J gene: TRBJ2-7
CDR3 protein: CASSEFSNRGRPEQYF

V gene: TRBV4-3
J gene: TRBJ2-2
CDR3 protein: CASSHITGELFF

V gene: TRBV19
J gene: TRBJ1-4
CDR3 protein: CASSLTGPNEKLFF

V gene: TRBV7-9
J gene: TRBJ1-2
CDR3 protein: CASSLLDREDGYTF

V gene: TRBV28
J gene: TRBJ1-2
CDR3 protein: CASSPLPTGGLDGYTF

V gene: TRBV9
J gene: TRBJ1-1
CDR3 protein: CASSSGPEHTEAFF

V gene: TRBV5-3
J gene: TRBJ1-1
CDR3 protein: CARSPKRGRTFMNTEAFF

V gene: TRBV19
J gene: TRBJ2-2
CDR3 protein: CASSWGQGTGELFF

V gene: TRBV18
J gene: TRBJ1-2
CDR3 protein: CASSPSWTGDLYGYTF

V gene: TRBV7-9
J gene: TRBJ1-4
CDR3 protein: CASSFGNLEKLFF

V gene: TRBV9
J gene: TRBJ2-3
CDR3 protein: CASSPRTPSDTQYF

V gene: TRBV13
J gene: TRBJ2-7
CDR3 protein: CASSPRTRERSYEQYF

V gene: TRBV27
J gene: TRBJ1-5
CDR3 protein: CASSLKGRVGNQPQHF

V gene: TRBV7-3
J gene: TRBJ1-1
CDR3 protein: CASSLGGVDEAFF

V gene: TRBV28
J gene: TRBJ2-1
CDR3 protein: CASSVSGKYNEQFF

V gene: TRBV7-8
J gene: TRBJ2-7
CDR3 protein: CASSFQISYEQYF

V gene: TRBV5-1
J gene: .
CDR3 protein: CASSLEVAGPGEETQYF

V gene: TRBV5-1
J gene: TRBJ2-7
CDR3 protein: CASRTLSGTYEQYF

V gene: TRBV5-1
J gene: TRBJ2-7
CDR3 protein: CASSLAPRSGGVVEQYF

V gene: TRBV9
J gene: TRBJ2-7
CDR3 protein: CASSPSSYEQYF

V gene: TRBV7-9
J gene: TRBJ1-3
CDR3 protein: CAVGGGNTIYF

V gene: TRBV10-3
J gene: TRBJ1-1
CDR3 protein: CAISGGGGTGDLNTEAFF

V gene: TRBV7-2
J gene: TRBJ1-1
CDR3 protein: CASSSHGNTEAFF

V gene: TRBV29-1
J gene: TRBJ2-7
CDR3 protein: CSVGAGSSYEQYF

V gene: TRBV4-3
J gene: TRBJ2-5
CDR3 protein: CASSGGGWETQYF

V gene: TRBV10-3
J gene: TRBJ1-2
CDR3 protein: CATSGTQLGYGYTF

V gene: TRBV7-2
J gene: TRBJ1-1
CDR3 protein: CASSKRQGGSTEAFF

V gene: TRBV7-2
J gene: TRBJ2-7
CDR3 protein: CASSYTSGEQYF

V gene: TRBV5-1
J gene: TRBJ2-3
CDR3 protein: CATGFGLRTDTQYF

V gene: TRBV9
J gene: TRBJ1-5
CDR3 protein: CASRVRGHLCSEQPQHF

V gene: TRBV15
J gene: TRBJ2-3
CDR3 protein: CATSRYPGQQSTDTQYF

V gene: TRBV21-1
J gene: TRBJ2-1
CDR3 protein: CASSNLNEQFF

V gene: TRBV4-1
J gene: TRBJ1-6
CDR3 protein: CASSLRPNSPLHF

V gene: TRBV14
J gene: TRBJ1-1
CDR3 protein: CASSPLLAVTEAFF

V gene: TRBV5-4
J gene: TRBJ2-7
CDR3 protein: CASSLWGLAADEQYF